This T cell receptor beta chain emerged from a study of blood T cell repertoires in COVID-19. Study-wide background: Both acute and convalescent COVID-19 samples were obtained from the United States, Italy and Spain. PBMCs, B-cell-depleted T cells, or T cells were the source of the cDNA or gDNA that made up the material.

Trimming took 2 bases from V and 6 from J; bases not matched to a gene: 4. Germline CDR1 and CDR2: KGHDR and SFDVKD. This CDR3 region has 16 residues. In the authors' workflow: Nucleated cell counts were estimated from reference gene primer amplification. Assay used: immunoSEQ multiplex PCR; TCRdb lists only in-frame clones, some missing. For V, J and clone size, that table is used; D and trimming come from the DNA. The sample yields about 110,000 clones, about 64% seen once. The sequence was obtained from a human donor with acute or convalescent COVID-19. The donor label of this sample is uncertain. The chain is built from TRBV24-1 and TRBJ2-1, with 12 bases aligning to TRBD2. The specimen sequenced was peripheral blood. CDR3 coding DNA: TGTGCCACCAGTGATTCCTCGGGACTAGCGGGCAATGAGCAGTTCTTC. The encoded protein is CATSDSSGLAGNEQFF.